Below, 12 T cell receptor beta chains from the same sample are listed, as sequenced in a study of Ad26.COV2.S vaccination and SARS-CoV-2 variants. The method was immunoSEQ multiplex PCR; TCRdb's version includes in-frame clones alone and lacks a portion of them. This table holds around 250,000 clones, 70% to 90% found once. The treatment denotes: 15 to 20 received Ad26.COV2.S at low or high dose, single or two shots; roughly five received placebo; per-sample allocation not given. Sampling happened 63 days after the first vaccine or placebo injection. The sequenced sample was peripheral blood, obtained in a trial of Ad26.COV2.S vaccine versus placebo. All receptors come from a person aged 18-65 years who received the Ad26.COV2.S COVID-19 vaccine or a placebo.

The chain is built from TRBV21-1 and TRBJ2-3; TRBD1, the D gene given by the table, was not confirmed from the DNA. TRBV21-1 is a known pseudogene. The CDR3 is 10 residues long. The DNA for the CDR3 is TGTGCCAGCGAGGGGGACGCGCAGTATTTT. Amino acid sequence: CASEGDAQYF.

The chain has TRBV2 and TRBJ1-2; D remains ambiguous. V was trimmed by 6 bases and J by 9 bases, leaving 11 bases between them. This CDR3 contains 11 residues. Per germline, CDR1 SNHLY and CDR2 FYNNEI. CDR3: CASRGQSRYTF. The CDR3 coding sequence is TGTGCCAGCAGGGGCCAGTCGCGCTACACCTTC.

CDR3 nucleotide sequence: TGTGCCAGCAGCCAAGTGGGGGTGGTAGCGGGAGCTACCGGGGAGCTGTTTTTT. Its translation: CASSQVGVVAGATGELFF. V usage is TRBV3-1 (or the pseudogene TRBV3-2) and J usage is TRBJ2-2; 9 bases are shared with TRBD2. The CDR3 length is 18 residues. With V trimmed by 1 base and J by 5 bases, 11 bases remained unmatched. CDR1 is LGHDT, CDR2 YNNKEL, per germline (reference sequence).

The genes are TRBV15 and TRBJ2-1; D uncertain. The germline V gene encodes CDR1 LNHNV and CDR2 YYDKDF (reference sequence). V lost 3 bases and J lost 4, with 19 bases in between. This CDR3 spans 17 amino acids. The CDR3 here is CATSSPIGPLIYNEQFF. The CDR3 region has the DNA TGTGCCACCAGCAGTCCTATCGGCCCACTTATTTACAATGAGCAGTTCTTC.

CDR3: CASSPGTGKEKLFF. CDR3 DNA sequence: TGTGCCAGCAGCCCCGGGACAGGGAAAGAAAAACTGTTTTTT. The chain has TRBV6-6 and TRBJ1-4; 9 bases are a match to TRBD1. V shed 6 bases and J 8 bases; nucleotides not matched to a gene: 7. This CDR3 has 14 residues. Germline CDR1 reads MNHNY; CDR2 reads SVGAGI (reference sequence).

The V call is TRBV18, the J call TRBJ2-4; 11 bases agree with TRBD2. V trimming: 2 bases; J trimming: 1 base; junction bases outside the gene matches: 4. CDR1 and CDR2 from the germline V gene are KGHSH and LQKENI. The CDR3 is 17 residues long. CDR3 bases: TGTGCCAGCTCACCATCACGGACTAGCGGGGCCAAAAACATTCAGTACTTC. Its translation is CASSPSRTSGAKNIQYF.

J is TRBJ2-1 and V is TRBV5-4, with D unresolved. CDR1 and CDR2 from the germline V gene are SGHNT and YYREEE (reference sequence). V was cut by 0 bases and J by 4 bases, with 11 bases left in between. The CDR3 extends over 15 amino acids. CDR3 loop: CASSLGTAQYNEQFF. CDR3 coding DNA: TGTGCCAGCAGCTTGGGCACAGCACAGTACAATGAGCAGTTCTTC.

The chain carries TRBV4-3 and TRBJ2-3; D is ambiguous. Germline CDR1 reads LGHNA; CDR2 reads YSLEER. The V gene lost 5 bases and the J gene lost 4 bases, with 10 bases spanning the gap. The CDR3 is 13 amino acids. The CDR3 is CASSTRGADTQYF. The CDR3 DNA sequence: TGCGCCAGCAGCACGAGAGGAGCAGATACGCAGTATTTT.

The chain couples TRBV25-1 to TRBJ2-1; D unresolved. The CDR3 contains 15 residues. Trimming took 6 bases from V and 6 from J, leaving 18 bases between them. CDR1 is MGHDK and CDR2 is SYGVNS in the germline V gene. CDR3 in DNA: TGTGCCAGCAGCATCCTCCTCGGGCAGCCCAATGAGCAGTTCTTC. Amino acid sequence: CASSILLGQPNEQFF.

The CDR3 here is CASSSYRGMVQETQYF. The CDR3 DNA sequence: TGCGCCAGCAGCTCCTACAGGGGGATGGTACAAGAGACCCAGTACTTC. The gene calls are TRBV5-1 and TRBJ2-5; 8 bases fit TRBD1. The CDR3 extends over 16 amino acids. V gave up 3 bases and J gave up 2 bases; unmatched junction bases: 9. Germline lookup yields CDR1 SGHRS and CDR2 YFSETQ.

In its sample, this clone was seen many times. The chain carries TRBV7-9 and TRBJ2-3; 7 positions agree with TRBD1. After removal of 5 bases from V and 2 bases from J, the junction contained 4 bases not matched to a gene. The V gene's germline CDR1 is SEHNR and CDR2 FQNEAQ (reference sequence). This CDR3 region has 14 residues. The CDR3 DNA is TGTGCCAGCAGCATAGGACAGGCCACAGATACGCAGTATTTT. Translated: CASSIGQATDTQYF.

This clone has a single count. The chain joins TRBV30 to TRBJ2-3; TRBD2 matches 9 bases. V lost 1 base and J lost 3; bases outside the gene matches: 2. Germline V CDR1 and CDR2: GTSNPN, SVGIG (reference sequence). The CDR3 is made up of 14 amino acids. This chain's CDR3 is CAWSGGRGTDTQYF. In DNA form, the CDR3 reads TGTGCCTGGAGTGGCGGGAGGGGGACAGATACGCAGTATTTT.